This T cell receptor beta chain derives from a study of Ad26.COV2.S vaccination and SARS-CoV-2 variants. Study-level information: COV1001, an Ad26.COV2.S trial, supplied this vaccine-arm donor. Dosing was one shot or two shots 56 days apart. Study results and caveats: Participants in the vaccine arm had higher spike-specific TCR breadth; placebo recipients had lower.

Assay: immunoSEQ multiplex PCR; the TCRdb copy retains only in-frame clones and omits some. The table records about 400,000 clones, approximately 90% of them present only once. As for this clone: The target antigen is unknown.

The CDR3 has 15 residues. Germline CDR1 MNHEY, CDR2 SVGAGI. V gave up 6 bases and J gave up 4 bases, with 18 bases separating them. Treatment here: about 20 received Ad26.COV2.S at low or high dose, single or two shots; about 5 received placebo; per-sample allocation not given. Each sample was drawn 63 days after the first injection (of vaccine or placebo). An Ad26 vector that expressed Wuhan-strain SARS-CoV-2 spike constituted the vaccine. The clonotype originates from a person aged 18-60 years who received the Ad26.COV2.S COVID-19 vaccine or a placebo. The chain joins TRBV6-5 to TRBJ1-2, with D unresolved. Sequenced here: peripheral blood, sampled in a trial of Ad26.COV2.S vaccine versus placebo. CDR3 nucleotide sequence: TGTGCCAGCAGCACGGGAGGGCGGATCCTCTATGGCTACACCTTC. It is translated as CASSTGGRILYGYTF.